This T cell receptor beta chain was captured in a study of radiation and T cells in renal cell carcinoma. General study points: From baseline, blood top tumor clonotypes peaked at 2 weeks post-radiation.

The CDR3 runs to 16 residues. Germline V gene sequence: CDR1 MGHRA, CDR2 YSYEKL. Trimming shortened V by 2 bases and J by 2 bases, and 15 bases separated the two germline ends. Sequencing used immunoSEQ multiplex PCR; TCRdb keeps in-frame clones, though not all of them. Here the sample spans roughly 90,000 clones, roughly 80% being singletons. Comments on this clone: What it binds is unknown.

Indicated time point: blood 4 weeks post-SBRT, at nephrectomy. The treatment denotes: 15 Gy SBRT to primary tumor, nephrectomy 4 weeks later. Nephrectomy followed 15 Gy stereotactic body radiation by 4 weeks. After SBRT, blood was collected at 2 and 4 weeks, plus baseline. J is TRBJ1-2 and V is TRBV4-1; the D gene is possibly TRBD1 (6 bases). The clonotype was recovered from a man aged 50-59 years with renal cell carcinoma. The sequences come from blood, collected from a patient whose treatment included radiotherapy and nephrectomy. CDR3 loop: CASSQMRDRRNYGYTF. The CDR3 DNA sequence: TGCGCCAGCAGCCAAATGAGAGACAGGCGAAACTATGGCTACACCTTC.